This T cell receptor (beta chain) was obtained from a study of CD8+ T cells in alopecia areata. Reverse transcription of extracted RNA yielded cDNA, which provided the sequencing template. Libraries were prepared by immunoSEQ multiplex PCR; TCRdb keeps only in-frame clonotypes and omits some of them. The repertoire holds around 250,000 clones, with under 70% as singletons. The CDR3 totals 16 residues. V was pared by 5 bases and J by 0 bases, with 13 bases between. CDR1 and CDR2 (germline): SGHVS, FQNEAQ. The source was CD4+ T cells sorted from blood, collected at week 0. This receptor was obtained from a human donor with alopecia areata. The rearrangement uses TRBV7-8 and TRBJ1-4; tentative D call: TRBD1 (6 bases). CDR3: CASSQRTDATNEKLFF. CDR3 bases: TGTGCCAGCAGCCAGCGGACAGATGCAACTAATGAAAAACTGTTTTTT.